These T cell receptor beta chains were read from a single sample in a study of blood T cell repertoires in COVID-19. Libraries were prepared by immunoSEQ multiplex PCR; TCRdb keeps only in-frame clonotypes and omits some of them. This sample has 100,000 to 150,000 clones, with about 91% found just once. Source material: peripheral blood. The receptors derive from a man over 45 with acute or convalescent COVID-19. CDR3s include the opening cysteine and the closing phenylalanine or tryptophan. D genes are given only for firm matches. The size entry is marked missing in some rows and otherwise reads once, few, many or a size class.

>-|TRBD1|TRBV2|TRBJ1-1
CASSGTQGVKRAFF
TGTGCCAGCAGTGGGACCCAGGGGGTGAAACGGGCTTTCTTT
>-|-|TRBV2|TRBJ1-1
CASHHKEGVSAFF
TGTGCCAGCCACCATAAAGAAGGGGTTTCAGCTTTCTTT
>-|-|TRBV28|TRBJ1-1
CASSLWGRQNTEAFF
TGTGCCAGCAGTTTATGGGGGAGACAGAACACTGAAGCTTTCTTT
>-|-|TRBV19|TRBJ1-1
CASSLQGFVRTEAFF
TGTGCCAGTAGTTTACAGGGATTCGTTCGCACTGAAGCTTTCTTT
>-|-|TRBV6-5|TRBJ1-1
CASSYNWGDEAFF
TGTGCCAGCAGTTATAACTGGGGGGATGAAGCTTTCTTT
>once|TRBD2|TRBV6-5|TRBJ2-3
CASSPSGAGTDTQYF
TGTGCCAGCAGCCCCAGCGGGGCCGGCACAGATACGCAGTATTTT
>-|TRBD1|TRBV27|TRBJ2-7
CASSRDRGYEQYF
TGTGCCAGCAGCCGGGACAGGGGCTACGAGCAGTACTTC
>-|TRBD2|TRBV29-1|TRBJ2-7
CSATEPGLVIEQYF
TGCAGCGCTACTGAACCGGGACTAGTAATCGAGCAGTACTTC
>-|TRBD1|TRBV3-1/TRBV3-2|TRBJ2-7
CASSLAGTDYEQYF
TGTGCCAGCAGCCTCGCCGGGACAGACTACGAGCAGTACTTC
>-|-|TRBV6-6|TRBJ2-7
CASSYPDRSPSYEQYF
TGTGCCAGCAGTTACCCCGACAGGAGTCCCTCCTACGAGCAGTACTTC
>-|TRBD2|TRBV10-1|TRBJ2-3
CASSTTSGLDTQYF
TGCGCCAGCAGTACTACTAGCGGTCTAGATACGCAGTATTTT
>-|TRBD1|TRBV18|TRBJ1-5
CASSPPGQGVLQPQHF
TGTGCCAGCTCACCACCGGGACAGGGGGTTCTTCAGCCCCAGCATTTT
>-|-|TRBV3-1/TRBV3-2|TRBJ1-1
CASSQPGVHTEAFF
TGTGCCAGCAGCCAACCGGGGGTTCACACTGAAGCTTTCTTT
>-|-|TRBV10-3|TRBJ1-2
CAISRGYYGYTF
TGTGCCATCAGCCGGGGTTACTATGGCTACACCTTC
>-|-|TRBV7-9|TRBJ1-5
CASSSEGVQPQHF
TGTGCCAGCAGCTCCGAGGGGGTTCAGCCCCAGCATTTT
>once|TRBD1|TRBV19|TRBJ1-1
CASSGQGGTEAFF
TGTGCCAGTAGTGGACAGGGCGGCACTGAAGCTTTCTTT
>-|-|TRBV19|TRBJ2-1
CASSIVPSEGSYNEQFF
TGTGCCAGTAGTATAGTGCCTAGCGAGGGCTCCTACAATGAGCAGTTCTTC
>-|-|TRBV5-1|TRBJ1-1
CASSLEVRLNTEAFF
TGCGCCAGCAGCTTAGAGGTGCGCCTGAACACTGAAGCTTTCTTT
>-|-|TRBV6-6|TRBJ1-6
CASSRHLPTLNSPLHF
TGTGCCAGCAGTCGACATTTGCCGACACTTAATTCACCCCTCCACTTT
>-|TRBD2|TRBV5-1|TRBJ2-1
CASSRIAGGGRNEQFF
TGCGCCAGCAGTAGGATTGCGGGGGGAGGGAGGAATGAGCAGTTCTTC
>-|-|TRBV12-5|TRBJ1-5
CASGLSGNQPQHF
TGTGCTAGTGGTTTGAGCGGGAATCAGCCCCAGCATTTT
>-|-|TRBV6-1|TRBJ1-2
CASSDQQGRGYTF
TGTGCCAGCAGTGACCAACAGGGTAGGGGCTACACCTTC
>once|-|TRBV10-3|TRBJ1-2
CAITRGEGDYGYTF
TGTGCCATCACCAGAGGAGAGGGGGACTATGGCTACACCTTC
>-|TRBD2|TRBV19|TRBJ2-7
CASSIAGLASEQYF
TGTGCCAGTAGTATAGCAGGACTAGCGTCCGAGCAGTACTTC
>-|TRBD1|TRBV2|TRBJ1-5
CASSETSGQGNQPQHF
TGTGCCAGCAGTGAGACCTCGGGACAGGGCAATCAGCCCCAGCATTTT
>-|-|TRBV29-1|TRBJ1-1
CSVGAQRNTEAFF
TGCAGCGTTGGGGCCCAGAGAAACACTGAAGCTTTCTTT
>-|-|TRBV4-2|TRBJ2-5
CASSLQGRVEETQYF
TGTGCCAGCAGCCTACAGGGTAGGGTCGAAGAGACCCAGTACTTC
>once|-|TRBV5-6|TRBJ2-7
CASSRWRPYLSYEQYF
TGTGCCAGCAGCCGCTGGAGACCTTACCTATCCTACGAGCAGTACTTC
>-|-|TRBV18|TRBJ2-5
CASSPRGGEQETQYF
TGTGCCAGCTCTCCTCGAGGGGGGGAGCAAGAGACCCAGTACTTC
>-|TRBD1|TRBV5-1|TRBJ2-1
CASSLVQGAGNEQFF
TGCGCCAGCAGCTTGGTACAGGGGGCGGGAAATGAGCAGTTCTTC
>-|TRBD1|TRBV7-7|TRBJ2-5
CASSGQGAKAETQYF
TGTGCTAGCAGCGGACAGGGGGCCAAGGCAGAGACCCAGTACTTC
>-|TRBD1|TRBV18|TRBJ1-2
CASSPPGTGGGYTF
TGTGCCAGCTCACCACCGGGGACAGGGGGTGGCTACACCTTC
>-|TRBD1|TRBV4-1|TRBJ1-2
CASSPGQGGSGGYTF
TGCGCCAGCAGCCCGGGGCAGGGGGGTTCAGGGGGCTACACCTTC
>-|-|TRBV3-1/TRBV3-2|TRBJ2-3
CASSPRAGVTDTQYF
TGTGCCAGCAGCCCTCGGGCGGGCGTCACAGATACGCAGTATTTT
>-|TRBD1|TRBV18|TRBJ1-1
CASSPGQLNRKNTEAFF
TGTGCCAGCTCACCGGGACAGCTAAACAGGAAGAACACTGAAGCTTTCTTT
>-|TRBD1|TRBV5-1|TRBJ2-1
CASSADREGNEQFF
TGCGCCAGCAGCGCCGACAGGGAAGGGAATGAGCAGTTCTTC
>-|TRBD1|TRBV4-2|TRBJ1-2
CASRSGQGNYGYTF
TGTGCCAGCAGGTCGGGACAGGGGAACTATGGCTACACCTTC
>-|-|TRBV28|TRBJ1-2
CASSSLYGYTF
TGTGCCAGCAGTTCCCTCTATGGCTACACCTTC
>-|TRBD1|TRBV6-4|TRBJ2-3
CASRTGQVTDTQYF
TGTGCCAGCAGGACCGGACAGGTCACGGACACGCAGTATTTT
>-|TRBD2|TRBV7-6|TRBJ2-3
CASSSLLAGVTDTQYF
TGTGCCAGCAGCTCCCTACTAGCGGGAGTCACAGATACGCAGTATTTT
>-|-|TRBV4-1|TRBJ2-4
CASSHGGKNIQYF
TGCGCCAGCAGCCACGGGGGAAAAAACATTCAGTACTTC
>-|-|TRBV18|TRBJ1-6
CASSPTGTPGVPLHF
TGTGCCAGCTCACCCACAGGGACCCCAGGAGTACCCCTCCACTTT
>-|-|TRBV5-1|TRBJ1-2
CASSLASGIGYGYTF
TGCGCCAGCAGCTTGGCTTCGGGGATCGGCTATGGCTACACCTTC
>-|TRBD1|TRBV6-5|TRBJ1-4
CASSLDRGREKLFF
TGTGCCAGCAGTCTCGACAGGGGGAGAGAAAAACTGTTTTTT
>-|TRBD1|TRBV5-5|TRBJ1-4
CASSFQGAGEKLFF
TGTGCCAGCAGCTTCCAGGGGGCGGGTGAAAAACTGTTTTTT